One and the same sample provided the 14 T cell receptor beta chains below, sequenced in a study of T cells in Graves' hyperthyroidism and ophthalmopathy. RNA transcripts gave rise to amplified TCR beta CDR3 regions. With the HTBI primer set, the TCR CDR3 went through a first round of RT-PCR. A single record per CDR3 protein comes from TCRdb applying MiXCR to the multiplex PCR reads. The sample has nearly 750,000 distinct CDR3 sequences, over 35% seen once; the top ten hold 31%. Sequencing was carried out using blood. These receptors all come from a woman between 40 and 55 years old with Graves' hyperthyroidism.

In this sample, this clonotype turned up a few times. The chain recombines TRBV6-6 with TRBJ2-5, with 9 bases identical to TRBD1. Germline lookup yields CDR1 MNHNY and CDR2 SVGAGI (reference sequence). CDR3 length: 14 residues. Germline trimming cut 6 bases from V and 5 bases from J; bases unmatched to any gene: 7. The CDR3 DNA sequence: TGTGCCAGCAGGAGCAACAGGGGGCCTGAGACCCAGTACTTC. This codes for CASRSNRGPETQYF.

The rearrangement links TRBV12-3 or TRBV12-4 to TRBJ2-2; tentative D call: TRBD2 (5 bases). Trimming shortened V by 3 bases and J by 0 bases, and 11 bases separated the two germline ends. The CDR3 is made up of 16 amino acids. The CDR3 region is CASSFYGGANTGELFF. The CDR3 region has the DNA TGTGCCAGCAGTTTTTACGGAGGCGCGAACACCGGGGAGCTGTTTTTT.

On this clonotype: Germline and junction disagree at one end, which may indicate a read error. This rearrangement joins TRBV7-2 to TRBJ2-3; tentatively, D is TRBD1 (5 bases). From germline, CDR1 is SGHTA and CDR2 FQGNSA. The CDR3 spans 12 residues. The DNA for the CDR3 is TGTGCCGGCAGGGCGAGCACAGATACGCAGTATTTT. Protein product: CAGRASTDTQYF.

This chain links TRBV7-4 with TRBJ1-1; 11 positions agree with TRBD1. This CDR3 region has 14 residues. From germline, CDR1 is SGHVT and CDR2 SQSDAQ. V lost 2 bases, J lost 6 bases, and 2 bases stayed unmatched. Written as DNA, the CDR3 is TGTGCCAGCAGCTTAAGGGGACAGGGGGCTGAAGCTTTCTTT. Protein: CASSLRGQGAEAFF.

The DNA of the CDR3 is TGCGCCCAAGGACAGGGCCCTTACGAGCAGTACTTC. Its protein is CAQGQGPYEQYF. The chain has TRBV10-2 and TRBJ2-7; 8 bases line up with TRBD1. CDR3 length: 12 residues. The germline V gene has CDR1 WSHSY and CDR2 SAAADI. Trimming removed 11 bases from V and 4 bases from J; junction bases left unmatched: 7.

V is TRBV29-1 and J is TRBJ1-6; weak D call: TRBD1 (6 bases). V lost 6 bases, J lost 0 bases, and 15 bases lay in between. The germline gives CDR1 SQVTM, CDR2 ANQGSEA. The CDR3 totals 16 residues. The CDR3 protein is CSVGPQGSSYNSPLHF. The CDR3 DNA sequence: TGCAGCGTGGGGCCACAGGGAAGCTCCTATAATTCACCCCTCCACTTT.

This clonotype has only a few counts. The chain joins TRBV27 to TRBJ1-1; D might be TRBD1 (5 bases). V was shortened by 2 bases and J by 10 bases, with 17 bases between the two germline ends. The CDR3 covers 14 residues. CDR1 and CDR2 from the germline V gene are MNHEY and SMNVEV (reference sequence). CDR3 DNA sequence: TGTGCCAGCAGTTTAGGGGGAGGAGCCGTGGGAGCTTTCTTT. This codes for CASSLGGGAVGAFF.

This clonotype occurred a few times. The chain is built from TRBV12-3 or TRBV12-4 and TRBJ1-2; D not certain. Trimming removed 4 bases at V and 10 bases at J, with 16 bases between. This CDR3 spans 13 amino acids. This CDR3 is CASSSNTKWDYTF. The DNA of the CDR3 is TGTGCCAGCAGTTCAAACACAAAATGGGACTACACCTTC.

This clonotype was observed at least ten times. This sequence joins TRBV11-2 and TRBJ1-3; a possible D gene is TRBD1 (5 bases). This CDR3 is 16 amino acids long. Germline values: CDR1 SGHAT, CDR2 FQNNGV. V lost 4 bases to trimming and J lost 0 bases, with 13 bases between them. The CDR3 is CASSWGLASSGNTIYF. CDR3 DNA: TGTGCCAGCAGCTGGGGCCTTGCGAGCTCTGGAAACACCATATATTTT.

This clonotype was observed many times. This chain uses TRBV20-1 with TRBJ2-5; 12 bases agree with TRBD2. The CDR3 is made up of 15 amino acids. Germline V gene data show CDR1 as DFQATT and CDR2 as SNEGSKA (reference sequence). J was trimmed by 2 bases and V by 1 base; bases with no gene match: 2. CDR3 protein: CSARVLAGGQETQYF. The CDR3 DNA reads TGCAGTGCTAGAGTGCTAGCGGGGGGGCAAGAGACCCAGTACTTC.

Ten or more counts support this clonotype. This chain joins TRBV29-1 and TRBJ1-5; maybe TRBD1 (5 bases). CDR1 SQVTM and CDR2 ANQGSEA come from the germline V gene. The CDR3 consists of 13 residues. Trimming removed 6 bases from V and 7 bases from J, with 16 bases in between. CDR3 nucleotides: TGCAGCGTGATACCGAGCGGGGACCAGCCCCAGCATTTT. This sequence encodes CSVIPSGDQPQHF.

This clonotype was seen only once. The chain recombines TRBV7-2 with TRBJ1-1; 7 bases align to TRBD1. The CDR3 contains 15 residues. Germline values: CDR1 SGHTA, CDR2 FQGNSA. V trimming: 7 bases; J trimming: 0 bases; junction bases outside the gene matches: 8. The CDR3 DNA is TGTGCCAGCAAGAGGGCAGGGGGGGTGAACACTGAAGCTTTCTTT. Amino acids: CASKRAGGVNTEAFF.

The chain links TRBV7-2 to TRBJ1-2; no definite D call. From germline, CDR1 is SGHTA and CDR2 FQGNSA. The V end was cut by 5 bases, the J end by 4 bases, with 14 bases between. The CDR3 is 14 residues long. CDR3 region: CASSLGPLPYGYTF. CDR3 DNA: TGTGCCAGCAGCCTTGGTCCCCTCCCCTATGGCTACACCTTC. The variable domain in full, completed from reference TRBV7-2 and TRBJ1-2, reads GAGVSQSPSNKVTEKGKDVELRCDPISGHTALYWYRQSLGQGLEFLIYFQGNSAPDKSGLPSDRFSAERTGGSVSTLTIQRTQQEDSAVYLCASSLGPLPYGYTFGSGTRLTVV.

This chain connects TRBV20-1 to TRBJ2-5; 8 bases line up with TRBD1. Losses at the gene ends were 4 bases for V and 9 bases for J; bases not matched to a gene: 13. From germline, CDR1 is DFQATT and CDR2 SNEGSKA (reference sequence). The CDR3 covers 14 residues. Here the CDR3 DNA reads TGCAGTGCTAACCCCGGGACAGGAGCTCAGCCCCAGTACTTC. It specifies CSANPGTGAQPQYF.